This T cell receptor (beta chain) came from a study of blood T cell repertoires in COVID-19. Study-level information: Specimens from acute and convalescent COVID-19 originated in the United States, Italy and Spain. The analysed material was cDNA or gDNA that came from T cells, B-cell-depleted T cells, or PBMCs.

Germline loops: CDR1 SGHTA, CDR2 FQGNSA. The CDR3 loop spans 13 amino acids. V dropped 4 bases and J dropped 10 bases, with 13 bases sitting between them. In the authors' workflow: Amplifying reference gene primers gave estimates of nucleated cell counts. Measured with immunoSEQ multiplex PCR; TCRdb has only the in-frame clones, and not every one. V and J calls and clone size are as listed in that table; D and trimming were resolved from the DNA. This table has 150,000 to 200,000 clones, 86% appearing once. This TCR was sampled from a man in his 70s with acute or convalescent COVID-19. Sample: peripheral blood. The rearrangement uses TRBV7-2 and TRBJ1-4; no clear D gene. CDR3 coding DNA: TGTGCCAGCAGCTATGCGATTCGGGGAAAACTGTTTTTT. Protein product: CASSYAIRGKLFF.